These 31 T cell receptor beta chains originate from one sample sequenced in a study of blood T cell repertoires in COVID-19. Repertoires were generated with immunoSEQ multiplex PCR, while TCRdb's copy carries only in-frame clones and drops some. The table shows around 370,000 clones, with about 88% occurring only once. The specimen was PBMCs or T cells enriched from blood (not recorded which). All receptors come from a woman aged 18-29 years who had recovered from COVID-19.

This chain joins TRBV5-6 and TRBJ1-2; D not resolved. The CDR3 runs 12 residues. V was clipped by 3 bases and J by 8 bases, with 11 bases between them. Per the germline V gene, CDR1 is SGHDT and CDR2 is YYEEEE. CDR3 loop: CASSSDSLGYTF. CDR3 bases: TGTGCCAGCAGCTCCGATAGTTTGGGCTACACCTTC.

The V and J genes are TRBV19 and TRBJ1-2; D is possibly TRBD1 (6 bases). Germline V gene data show CDR1 as LNHDA and CDR2 as SQIVND (reference sequence). V was shortened by 5 bases and J by 4 bases, with 11 bases between the two germline ends. The CDR3 sequence is 13 residues long. The CDR3 region is CASSPDRIYGYTF. The CDR3 coding sequence is TGTGCCAGTAGTCCTGACAGGATCTATGGCTACACCTTC.

The J gene is TRBJ1-4, the V gene TRBV5-1; D gene unclear. CDR1 is SGHRS and CDR2 is YFSETQ in the germline V gene. CDR3 length equals 13 residues. V was trimmed by 2 bases and J by 7 bases, leaving 9 bases between them. The CDR3 region is CASSFTGGEKLFF. In DNA form, the CDR3 reads TGCGCCAGCAGCTTCACGGGTGGTGAAAAACTGTTTTTT.

This clone was recorded once. The chain combines TRBV15 with TRBJ1-4; D is ambiguous. Between the trimmed V and J ends, which lost 0 bases and 6 bases, there was a span of 5 bases. There are 13 residues in the CDR3. Germline CDR1 reads LNHNV; CDR2 reads YYDKDF (reference sequence). CDR3 sequence reads: CATSRDHDEKLFF. The DNA for the CDR3 is TGTGCCACCAGCAGAGATCATGATGAAAAACTGTTTTTT. The complete variable domain, with remaining parts taken from reference TRBV15 and TRBJ1-4, reads DAMVIQNPRYQVTQFGKPVTLSCSQTLNHNVMYWYQQKSSQAPKLLFHYYDKDFNNEADTPDNFQSRRPNTSFCFLDIRSPGLGDTAMYLCATSRDHDEKLFFGSGTQLSVL.

In its sample, this clone was seen a few times. The V call is TRBV5-1, the J call TRBJ2-1, with D maybe TRBD1 (6 bases). In germline, CDR1 is SGHRS, CDR2 YFSETQ. V lost 4 bases and J 7 bases, leaving 18 bases between the germline ends. The CDR3 spans 15 residues. CDR3 sequence reads: CASSITGPRGNEQFF. The CDR3, as DNA: TGCGCCAGCAGCATTACCGGACCTAGGGGGAATGAGCAGTTCTTC.

The chain links TRBV2 to TRBJ1-5; perhaps TRBD1 as D (6 bases). The CDR3 is made up of 15 amino acids. The germline V gene encodes CDR1 SNHLY and CDR2 FYNNEI. V gave up 2 bases and J gave up 3 bases, with 11 bases separating them. As DNA, the CDR3 is TGTGCCAGCAGTGAAACGACAGGTAACAATCAGCCCCAGCATTTT. This translates into CASSETTGNNQPQHF.

The chain is built from TRBV5-1 and TRBJ2-7; TRBD1 matches at 7 bases. Germline V lookup: CDR1 SGHRS, CDR2 YFSETQ. J gave up 0 bases and V 5 bases, and 2 bases lay outside the gene matches. The CDR3 has 13 residues. The CDR3: CASRGTASYEQYF. The DNA for the CDR3 is TGCGCCAGCAGGGGGACAGCCTCCTACGAGCAGTACTTC. The full variable domain, completed using reference TRBV5-1 and TRBJ2-7, is KAGVTQTPRYLIKTRGQQVTLSCSPISGHRSVSWYQQTPGQGLQFLFEYFSETQRNKGNFPGRFSGRQFSNSRSEMNVSTLELGDSALYLCASRGTASYEQYFGPGTRLTVT.

The CDR3 reads CASSLGQAEYTEAFF. CDR3 DNA sequence: TGTGCCAGCAGCTTAGGACAGGCGGAGTACACTGAAGCTTTCTTT. The V call is TRBV11-2, the J call TRBJ1-1; D perhaps matches TRBD1 (6 bases). The CDR3 totals 15 residues. V gave up 1 base and J gave up 3 bases, with 12 bases separating them. The V gene's germline CDR1 is SGHAT and CDR2 FQNNGV.

V is TRBV11-2 and J is TRBJ2-6; D call uncertain. V lost 2 bases and J 0 bases, leaving 11 bases between the germline ends. Germline V gene data show CDR1 as SGHAT and CDR2 as FQNNGV. The CDR3 covers 17 residues. This chain's CDR3 is CASSLLNRVSGANVLTF. In nucleotides, the CDR3 is TGTGCCAGCAGCTTATTAAACCGGGTCTCTGGGGCCAACGTCCTGACTTTC.

The chain recombines TRBV3-1 (or the pseudogene TRBV3-2) with TRBJ1-5; 10 bases match TRBD1. Trimming took 6 bases from V and 6 from J; bases not matched to a gene: 5. CDR1 is LGHDT, CDR2 YNNKEL, per germline (reference sequence). The CDR3 extends over 14 amino acids. CDR3 bases: TGTGCCAGCAGACAGACAGGGGGCGGTCAGCCCCAGCATTTT. Amino acids: CASRQTGGGQPQHF.

The V call is TRBV2, the J call TRBJ1-3, with D tentatively TRBD1 (6 bases). The V end lost 7 bases, the J end lost 0 bases, and 10 bases lay between the germline ends. This CDR3 is built from 14 residues. Germline-derived CDR1 and CDR2 are SNHLY and FYNNEI. CDR3 amino acids: CASKRQDSGNTIYF. The CDR3 nucleotides are TGTGCCAGCAAGAGACAGGACTCTGGAAACACCATATATTTT.

This chain uses TRBV6-5 with TRBJ1-2, with 9 bases matching TRBD1. Trimming at V came to 6 bases and at J to 9 bases, leaving 11 bases not matched to a gene. CDR1 MNHEY and CDR2 SVGAGI come from the germline V gene. The length of the CDR3 is 14 residues. CDR3 in amino acids: CASSRADGTGSYTF. For the CDR3, the DNA is TGTGCCAGCAGCCGCGCTGACGGGACAGGGAGCTACACCTTC.

The V call is TRBV19, the J call TRBJ1-5; TRBD1 matches 9 bases. The germline V gene encodes CDR1 LNHDA and CDR2 SQIVND (reference sequence). The V gene end was trimmed by 6 bases and the J gene end by 5 bases; junction bases not matched to a gene: 14. The length of the CDR3 is 17 residues. DNA of the CDR3: TGTGCCAGTAGCAATAAGCCCGGGACAGGGTGGTATCAGCCCCAGCATTTT. Residues: CASSNKPGTGWYQPQHF. The variable domain in full, with the rest retrieved from reference TRBV19 and TRBJ1-5, is DGGITQSPKYLFRKEGQNVTLSCEQNLNHDAMYWYRQDPGQGLRLIYYSQIVNDFQKGDIAEGYSVSREKKESFPLTVTSAQKNPTAFYLCASSNKPGTGWYQPQHFGDGTRLSIL.

The V and J genes are TRBV6-5 and TRBJ2-7, with a possible D match to TRBD1 (6 bases). This CDR3 region has 13 residues. The germline V and J ends were trimmed by 5 bases and 3 bases, with 11 bases remaining between them. CDR1 and CDR2 from the germline V gene are MNHEY and SVGAGI. The CDR3 bases are TGTGCCAGCAGTAAACAGGGTTTCTACGAGCAGTACTTC. Residues: CASSKQGFYEQYF.

The chain has TRBV18 and TRBJ1-2; D may be TRBD1 (6 bases). This CDR3 is 13 amino acids long. Trimming took 3 bases from V and 8 from J, leaving 13 bases between them. Per germline, CDR1 KGHSH and CDR2 LQKENI. CDR3 sequence: CASSPKDSSGYTF. CDR3 nucleotides: TGTGCCAGCTCACCGAAGGACAGTAGCGGCTACACCTTC.

J is TRBJ1-2 and V is TRBV28; D might be TRBD1 (6 bases). Trimming stripped 5 bases from V and 7 bases from J, with 20 bases between. Per germline, CDR1 MDHEN and CDR2 SYDVKM. The CDR3 runs 15 residues. CDR3 coding DNA: TGTGCCAGCAGTGCTTCGGGACACAAAGGGGGTGGCTACACCTTC. Its translation: CASSASGHKGGGYTF.

A single count supports this clone. V gene TRBV28 combines with J gene TRBJ1-1; 8 bases map to TRBD1. The trim removed 6 bases at V and 2 bases at J, leaving 8 bases unmatched. In germline, CDR1 is MDHEN, CDR2 SYDVKM. The CDR3 extends over 15 amino acids. The CDR3 spells CASSRGTGGNTEAFF. In nucleotides, the CDR3 is TGTGCCAGCAGCCGGGGGACAGGCGGAAACACTGAAGCTTTCTTT.

The chain carries TRBV5-1 and TRBJ2-3, with 11 bases fitting TRBD2. CDR1 is SGHRS, CDR2 YFSETQ, per germline. V lost 5 bases, J lost 2 bases, and 1 base stayed unmatched. The CDR3 consists of 14 residues. The CDR3 DNA reads TGCGCCAGCAGGACTAGCGGGGACACAGATACGCAGTATTTT. Amino acids: CASRTSGDTDTQYF.

This clone showed up just a few times. This sequence joins TRBV5-5 and TRBJ2-7; 10 positions agree with TRBD1. In germline, CDR1 is SGHKS, CDR2 YYEKEE (reference sequence). With 6 bases clipped from V and 3 bases from J, the junction kept 3 bases outside the gene matches. The length of the CDR3 is 13 residues. The CDR3: CASTGQGYYEQYF. In DNA form, the CDR3 reads TGTGCCAGCACGGGACAGGGGTACTACGAGCAGTACTTC.

The gene calls are TRBV28 and TRBJ1-2; 8 bases map to TRBD1. In germline, CDR1 is MDHEN, CDR2 SYDVKM. V lost 5 bases to trimming and J lost 7 bases; unmatched junction nucleotides: 3. The CDR3 covers 12 residues. The CDR3 spells CASSPGGAGYTF. The CDR3 DNA reads as TGTGCCAGCAGTCCAGGGGGCGCTGGCTACACCTTC.

V gene TRBV3-1 (or the pseudogene TRBV3-2) combines with J gene TRBJ1-6; D remains unclear. CDR1 is LGHDT, CDR2 YNNKEL, per germline (reference sequence). The germline V and J ends were trimmed by 1 base and 10 bases, with 11 bases remaining between them. CDR3 length: 14 residues. The DNA for the CDR3 is TGTGCCAGCAGCCAAGCGTCTTCGGTCTCACCCCTCCACTTT. This sequence encodes CASSQASSVSPLHF.

The chain links TRBV6-1 to TRBJ2-3, with 7 bases that match TRBD1. The CDR3 has 15 residues. Germline assignment: CDR1 MNHNS and CDR2 SASEGT. With 3 bases clipped from V and 9 bases from J, the junction kept 12 bases outside the gene matches. This chain's CDR3 is CASSEPAGQVGTQYF. CDR3 sequence (DNA): TGTGCCAGCAGTGAGCCGGCAGGACAGGTTGGCACGCAGTATTTT.

CDR3 nucleotides: TGTGCCAGCAGCCAGACGACAGCCCCGGGTACGCAGTATTTT. It is translated as CASSQTTAPGTQYF. V gene TRBV14 combines with J gene TRBJ2-3; D may be TRBD1 (5 bases). The CDR3 runs to 14 residues. The V gene lost 3 bases and the J gene lost 8 bases, with 15 bases spanning the gap. Germline V gene sequence: CDR1 SGHDN, CDR2 FVKESK.

This clone was recorded only once. The chain recombines TRBV9 with TRBJ2-3; D uncertain. Looked up from germline, CDR1 is SGDLS and CDR2 is YYNGEE. V lost 0 bases, J lost 2 bases, and 10 bases lay in between. CDR3 length: 15 amino acids. CDR3 residues: CASSVARHFTDTQYF. The CDR3 DNA follows: TGTGCCAGCAGCGTAGCGAGGCACTTCACAGATACGCAGTATTTT.

CDR3 bases: TGTGCCAGCTCACCACCCGGTACGCAGTATTTT. Amino acid sequence: CASSPPGTQYF. V is TRBV18 and J is TRBJ2-3; D gene unclear. V was cut by 0 bases and J by 8 bases, with 3 bases left in between. Germline CDR1 and CDR2: KGHSH and LQKENI. The CDR3 has 11 amino acids.

This sequence joins TRBV4-2 and TRBJ2-4, with 7 bases lining up with TRBD2. V lost 0 bases and J lost 14; bases outside the gene matches: 7. The CDR3 has 13 amino acids. Germline values: CDR1 LGHNA, CDR2 YNFKEQ. The CDR3 spells CASSQDGAAGEYF. The CDR3 DNA is TGTGCCAGCAGCCAAGATGGGGCTGCGGGGGAGTACTTC.

This chain joins TRBV2 and TRBJ1-2; unclear D gene. The CDR3 contains 15 residues. The ends were cut back, 5 bases at V and 1 base at J, with 14 bases in the middle. CDR1 is SNHLY, CDR2 FYNNEI, per germline. CDR3: CASSLTGSLNYGYTF. The CDR3 coding sequence is TGTGCCAGCAGTCTAACCGGGTCCCTTAACTATGGCTACACCTTC.

V usage is TRBV18 and J usage is TRBJ1-1, with TRBD1 as a possible D gene (5 bases). Germline V CDR1 and CDR2: KGHSH, LQKENI. V was pared by 0 bases and J by 6 bases, with 23 bases between. There are 18 residues in the CDR3. The CDR3 DNA sequence: TGTGCCAGCTCACCACCAGGTTCAGGGTTAAAGGTCTGGGCTGAAGCTTTCTTT. This gives the protein CASSPPGSGLKVWAEAFF.

CDR3 in DNA: TGTGCCAGCAGCTTGCAGATCGGGACTAGCGGGGGGGGAGCACAAGAGACCCAGTACTTC. Translating it yields CASSLQIGTSGGGAQETQYF. The chain links TRBV5-4 to TRBJ2-5, with TRBD2 identical over 16 bases. Germline V lookup: CDR1 SGHNT, CDR2 YYREEE (reference sequence). Trimming removed 1 base from V and 2 bases from J; junction bases left unmatched: 11. The CDR3 totals 20 residues.

This chain joins TRBV4-2 and TRBJ1-2; 10 positions match TRBD1. Germline assignment: CDR1 LGHNA and CDR2 YNFKEQ. The length of the CDR3 is 16 residues. The V and J ends lost 4 bases and 5 bases, in that order; junction bases with no gene match: 10. CDR3: CASSPGQGNDVYGYTF. Here the CDR3 DNA reads TGTGCCAGCAGCCCGGGACAGGGGAACGATGTTTATGGCTACACCTTC.

This chain connects TRBV27 to TRBJ2-2, with 9 bases aligning to TRBD1. The germline gives CDR1 MNHEY, CDR2 SMNVEV (reference sequence). This CDR3 is 19 amino acids long. The junction had 16 bases not matched to a gene; V was cut back by 5 bases and J by 3 bases. DNA for the CDR3: TGTGCCAGCAGTCGGAGGCCGGGACAGGGTATGCTGGACACCGGGGAGCTGTTTTTT. Translated, it gives CASSRRPGQGMLDTGELFF.